The rows below give T cell receptor beta chains drawn from one sample of a study of regulatory T cells in long-lasting Graves disease. TCRdb re-called the reads through MiXCR, storing one row per CDR3 protein. The sample carries several hundred distinct CDR3 sequences, 55% to 85% recorded once. Material: peripheral blood mononuclear cells (PBMCs), obtained with antithyroid drug treatment, in newly diagnosed or persistent Graves disease (not recorded which). All receptors derive from a female donor with Graves disease. The CDR3 runs from the conserved cysteine through the conserved F or W. D genes are given only for firm matches. Expanded clones are given a class, and other clones once, few, many or no size at all.

v_call	d_call	clone_size	j_call	cdr3_length	cdr3_nt	cdr3_aa
TRBV5-1	NA	NA	TRBJ2-1	11	TGCGCCAGCAGCTTGAACAATGAGCAGTTCTTC	CASSLNNEQFF
TRBV5-1	NA	once	TRBJ2-7	17	TGCGCCAGCAGCTTAGGGCTTAGCAGCGCCCGATCCTACGAGCAGTACTTC	CASSLGLSSARSYEQYF
TRBV4-2	NA	NA	TRBJ2-3	16	TGTGCCAGCAGCCAGGGGGGGGCAGCGGGCACAGATACGCAGTATTTT	CASSQGGAAGTDTQYF
TRBV7-3	TRBD2	NA	TRBJ2-1	15	TGTGCCAGCAGCCCCGAACTAGCGGGGTACAATGAGCAGTTCTTC	CASSPELAGYNEQFF
TRBV7-9	NA	NA	TRBJ2-7	12	TGTGCCAGCAGCTACGGGACCACCGAGGGGTACTTC	CASSYGTTEGYF
TRBV5-6	TRBD2	NA	TRBJ2-5	15	TGTGCCAGCAGCTTGGTACTAGCGGGATATGGGACCCAGTACTTC	CASSLVLAGYGTQYF
TRBV11-1	TRBD2	NA	TRBJ2-5	20	TGTGCCAGCAGCTTAGTGGGGGCGCGGACTAGCGGGGAACCCAAGAGAGCCCAGTACTTC	CASSLVGARTSGEPKRAQYF
TRBV24-1	NA	NA	TRBJ1-4	14	TGTGCCACCAGTGGGACAGCTAATAATGAAAAACTGTTTTTT	CATSGTANNEKLFF
TRBV12-3/TRBV12-4	TRBD1	NA	TRBJ1-1	14	TGTGCCAGCAGACAGGACAGGACCGGGGCTGAAGCTTTCTTT	CASRQDRTGAEAFF
TRBV12-3/TRBV12-4	TRBD2	NA	TRBJ2-5	15	TGTGCCAGCAGTTCTGGCGGGGGGTACCAAGAGACCCAGTACTTC	CASSSGGGYQETQYF
TRBV5-1	NA	NA	TRBJ2-7	17	TGCGCCAGCAGCTCGCCCCCCAGATCCAGGGATTCCCACGAGCAGTACTTC	CASSSPPRSRDSHEQYF
TRBV5-6	NA	NA	TRBJ1-5	12	TGTGCCAGCAGCTCTCATGGCCAGCCCCAGCATTTT	CASSSHGQPQHF
TRBV7-4	TRBD2	NA	TRBJ2-5	14	TGTGCCAGCAGTTTGACTAGCCCGGGAGAGACCCAGTACTTC	CASSLTSPGETQYF
TRBV6-1	NA	few	TRBJ1-1	13	TGTGCCAGCAGGCGTCCGGAGAACACTGAAGCTTTCTTT	CASRRPENTEAFF
TRBV2	TRBD1	NA	TRBJ1-3	15	TGTGCCAGCAGTCGGACAGGCGAGTCTGGAAACACCATATATTTT	CASSRTGESGNTIYF
TRBV19	NA	hyperexpanded	TRBJ2-1	15	TGTGCCAGCAAAAAGGACAGTGGGCCTTGGAATGAGCAGTTCTTC	CASKKDSGPWNEQFF
TRBV5-1	TRBD2	NA	TRBJ2-7	14	TGCGCCAGCAGCTTGGAAGGTACTAGCGGCGAGCAGTACTTC	CASSLEGTSGEQYF
TRBV11-2	NA	NA	TRBJ2-1	15	TGTGCCAGCAGCCCCACGAGTGGCATGGGCGATGAGCAGTTCTTC	CASSPTSGMGDEQFF
TRBV28	NA	once	TRBJ1-2	15	TGTGCCAGCAGTTTCCAAAAGGTGTGGTACTATGGCTACACCTTC	CASSFQKVWYYGYTF
TRBV19	TRBD2	NA	TRBJ2-1	15	TGTGCCAGTAGAGGGACTAGCCAGAGCTACAATGAGCAGTTCTTC	CASRGTSQSYNEQFF
TRBV24-1	NA	NA	TRBJ1-1	13	TGTGCCACCGGGACAAATACCGGCACTGAAGCTTTCTTT	CATGTNTGTEAFF
TRBV1	NA	NA	TRBJ2-3	20	TGCACCAGCAGACCGGCGGTGGTCGTTTCGCGGAAGGCACGGGCGGATACGCAGTATTTT	CTSRPAVVVSRKARADTQYF
TRBV29-1	TRBD1	once	TRBJ1-1	13	TGCAGCCCCGGACCTAAGACAGGGGGTGAAGCTTTCTTT	CSPGPKTGGEAFF
TRBV20-1	NA	NA	TRBJ2-5	14	TGCAGTACAGAAGCAAGTAGCGGAAAAGAGACCCAGTACTTC	CSTEASSGKETQYF
TRBV11-1	TRBD2	NA	TRBJ2-5	19	TGTGCCAGCAGCTCGACTAGCGGGAGGCTAAGGGCGATTCAAGAGACCCAGTACTTC	CASSSTSGRLRAIQETQYF
TRBV10-1	NA	once	TRBJ2-3	12	TGCGCCAGCAGGGGTAGCACAGATACGCAGTATTTT	CASRGSTDTQYF